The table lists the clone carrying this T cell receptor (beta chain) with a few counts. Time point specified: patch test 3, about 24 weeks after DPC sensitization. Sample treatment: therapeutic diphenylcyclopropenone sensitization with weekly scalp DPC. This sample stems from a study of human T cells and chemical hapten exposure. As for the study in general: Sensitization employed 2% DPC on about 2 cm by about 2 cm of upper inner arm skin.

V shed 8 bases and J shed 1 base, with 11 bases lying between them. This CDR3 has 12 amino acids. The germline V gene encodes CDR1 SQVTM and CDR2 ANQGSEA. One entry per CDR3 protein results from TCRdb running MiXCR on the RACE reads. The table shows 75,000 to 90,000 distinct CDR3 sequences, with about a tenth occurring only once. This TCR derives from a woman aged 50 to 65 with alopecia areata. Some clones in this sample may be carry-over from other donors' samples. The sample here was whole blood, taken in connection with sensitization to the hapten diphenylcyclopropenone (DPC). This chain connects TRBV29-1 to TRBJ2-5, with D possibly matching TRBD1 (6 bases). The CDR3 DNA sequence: TGCAGCTATGGACAGACCCAAGAGACCCAGTACTTC. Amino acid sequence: CSYGQTQETQYF. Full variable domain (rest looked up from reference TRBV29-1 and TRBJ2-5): SAVISQKPSRDICQRGTSLTIQCQVDSQVTMMFWYRQQPGQSLTLIATANQGSEATYESGFVIDKFPISRPNLTFSTLTVSNMSPEDSSIYLCSYGQTQETQYFGPGTRLLVL.